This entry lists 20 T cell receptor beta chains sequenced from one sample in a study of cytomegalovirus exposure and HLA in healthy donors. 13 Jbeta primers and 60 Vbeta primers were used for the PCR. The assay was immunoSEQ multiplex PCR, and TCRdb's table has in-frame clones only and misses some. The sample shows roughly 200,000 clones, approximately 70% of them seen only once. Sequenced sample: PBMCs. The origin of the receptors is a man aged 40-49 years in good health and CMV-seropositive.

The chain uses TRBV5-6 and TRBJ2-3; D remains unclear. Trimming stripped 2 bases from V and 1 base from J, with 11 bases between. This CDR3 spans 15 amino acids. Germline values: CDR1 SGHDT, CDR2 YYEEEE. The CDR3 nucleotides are TGTGCCAGCAGCTTAGGTCTAGTGGGCACAGATACGCAGTATTTT. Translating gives CASSLGLVGTDTQYF.

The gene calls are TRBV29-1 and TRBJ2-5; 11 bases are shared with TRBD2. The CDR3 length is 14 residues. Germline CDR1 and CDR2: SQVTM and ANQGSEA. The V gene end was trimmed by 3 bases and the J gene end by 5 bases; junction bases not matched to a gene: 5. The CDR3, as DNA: TGCAGCGTTGAGACTAGCGGGGTGGGGGAGACCCAGTACTTC. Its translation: CSVETSGVGETQYF.

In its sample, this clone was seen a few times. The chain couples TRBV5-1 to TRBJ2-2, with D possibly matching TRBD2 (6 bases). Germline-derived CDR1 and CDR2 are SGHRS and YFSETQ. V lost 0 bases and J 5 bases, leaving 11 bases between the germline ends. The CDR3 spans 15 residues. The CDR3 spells CASSLAETRTGELFF. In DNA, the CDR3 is TGCGCCAGCAGCTTGGCCGAGACTAGAACCGGGGAGCTGTTTTTT.

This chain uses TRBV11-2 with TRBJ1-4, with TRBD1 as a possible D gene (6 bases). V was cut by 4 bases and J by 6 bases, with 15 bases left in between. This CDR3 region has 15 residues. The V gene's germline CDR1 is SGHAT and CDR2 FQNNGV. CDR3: CASSSQGLLDEKLFF. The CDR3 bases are TGTGCCAGCAGCTCCCAGGGGCTTTTGGATGAAAAACTGTTTTTT.

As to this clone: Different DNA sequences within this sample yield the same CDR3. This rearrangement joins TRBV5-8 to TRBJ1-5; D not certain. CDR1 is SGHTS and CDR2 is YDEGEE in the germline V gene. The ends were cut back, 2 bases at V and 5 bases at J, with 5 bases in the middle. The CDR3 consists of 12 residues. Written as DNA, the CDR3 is TGTGCCAGCAGCTTCCGGGATCAGCCCCAGCATTTT. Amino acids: CASSFRDQPQHF.

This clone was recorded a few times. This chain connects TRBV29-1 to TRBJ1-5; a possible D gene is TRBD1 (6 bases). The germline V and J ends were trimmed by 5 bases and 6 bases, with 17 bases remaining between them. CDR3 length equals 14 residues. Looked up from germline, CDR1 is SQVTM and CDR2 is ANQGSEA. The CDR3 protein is CSVQNGGAAQPQHF. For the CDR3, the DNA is TGCAGCGTTCAAAACGGGGGGGCCGCTCAGCCCCAGCATTTT.

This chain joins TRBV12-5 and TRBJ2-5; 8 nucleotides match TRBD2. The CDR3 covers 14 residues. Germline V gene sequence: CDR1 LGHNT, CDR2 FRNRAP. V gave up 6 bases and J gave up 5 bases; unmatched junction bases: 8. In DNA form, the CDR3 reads TGTGCTAGTGGATCCGGGGGGGCTAGGGAGACCCAGTACTTC. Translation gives CASGSGGARETQYF.

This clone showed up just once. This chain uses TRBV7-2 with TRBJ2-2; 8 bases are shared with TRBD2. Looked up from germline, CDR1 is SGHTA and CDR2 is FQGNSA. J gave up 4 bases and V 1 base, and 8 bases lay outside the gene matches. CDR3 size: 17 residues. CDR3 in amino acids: CASSLDGAGVGTGELFF. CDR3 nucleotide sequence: TGTGCCAGCAGCTTAGACGGAGCGGGGGTAGGCACCGGGGAGCTGTTTTTT.

Here the CDR3 DNA reads TGTGCCAGCAGTTTCTACAGGCAAGAGACCCAGTACTTC. Translation gives CASSFYRQETQYF. The chain combines TRBV28 with TRBJ2-5; possible D gene TRBD1, 5 bases. The V end was cut by 3 bases, the J end by 2 bases, with 7 bases between. The CDR3 loop spans 13 amino acids. In germline, CDR1 is MDHEN, CDR2 SYDVKM.

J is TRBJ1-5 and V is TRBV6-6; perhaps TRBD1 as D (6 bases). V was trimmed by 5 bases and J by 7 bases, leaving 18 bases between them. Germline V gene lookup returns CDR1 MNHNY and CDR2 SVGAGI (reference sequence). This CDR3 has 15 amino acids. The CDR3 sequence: CASSDLLDSRQPQHF. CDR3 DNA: TGTGCCAGCAGTGATCTCTTGGACAGCCGGCAGCCCCAGCATTTT.

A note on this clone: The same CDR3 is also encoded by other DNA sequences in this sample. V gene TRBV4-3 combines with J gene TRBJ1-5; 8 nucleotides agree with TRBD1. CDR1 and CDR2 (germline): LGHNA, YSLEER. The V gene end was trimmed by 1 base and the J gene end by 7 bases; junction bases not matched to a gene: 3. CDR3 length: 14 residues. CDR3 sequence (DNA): TGCGCCAGCAGCCAAGGGGCAGGGGGCCAGCCCCAGCATTTT. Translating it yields CASSQGAGGQPQHF.

The chain's CDR3 is CASSLPGTGAHGYTF. The CDR3 DNA reads as TGTGCCAGCAGCTTGCCCGGGACAGGGGCTCATGGCTACACCTTC. The chain uses TRBV7-2 and TRBJ1-2; 10 positions match TRBD1. J gave up 6 bases and V 3 bases, and 7 bases lay outside the gene matches. In germline, CDR1 is SGHTA, CDR2 FQGNSA. This CDR3 region has 15 residues.

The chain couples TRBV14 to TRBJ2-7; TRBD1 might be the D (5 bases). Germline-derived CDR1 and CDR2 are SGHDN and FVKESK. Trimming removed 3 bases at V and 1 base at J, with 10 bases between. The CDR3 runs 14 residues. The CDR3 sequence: CASSQQGSSYEQYF. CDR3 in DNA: TGTGCCAGCAGCCAGCAGGGCAGTTCCTACGAGCAGTACTTC. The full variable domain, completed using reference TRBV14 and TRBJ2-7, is EAGVTQFPSHSVIEKGQTVTLRCDPISGHDNLYWYRRVMGKEIKFLLHFVKESKQDESGMPNNRFLAERTGGTYSTLKVQPAELEDSGVYFCASSQQGSSYEQYFGPGTRLTVT.

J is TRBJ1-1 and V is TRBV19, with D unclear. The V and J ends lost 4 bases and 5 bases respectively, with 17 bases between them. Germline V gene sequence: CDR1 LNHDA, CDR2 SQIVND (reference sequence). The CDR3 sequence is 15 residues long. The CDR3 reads CASSTQTGLWTEAFF. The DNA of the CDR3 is TGTGCCAGTAGTACTCAGACCGGGTTGTGGACTGAAGCTTTCTTT.

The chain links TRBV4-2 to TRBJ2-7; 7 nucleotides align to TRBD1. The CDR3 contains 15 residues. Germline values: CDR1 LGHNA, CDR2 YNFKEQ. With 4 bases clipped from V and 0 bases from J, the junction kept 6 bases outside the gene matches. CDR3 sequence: CASSPRQGNSYEQYF. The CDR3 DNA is TGTGCCAGCAGCCCTCGACAGGGAAACTCCTACGAGCAGTACTTC.

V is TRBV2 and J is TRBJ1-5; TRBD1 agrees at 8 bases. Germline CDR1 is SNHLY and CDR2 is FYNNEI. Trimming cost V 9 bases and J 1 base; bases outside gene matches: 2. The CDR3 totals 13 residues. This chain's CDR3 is CASNRGSNQPQHF. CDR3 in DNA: TGTGCCAGTAACAGGGGGAGCAATCAGCCCCAGCATTTT.

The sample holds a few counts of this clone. CDR3 region: CATRTGNTEAFF. For the CDR3, the DNA is TGTGCCACACGGACAGGGAACACTGAAGCTTTCTTT. This rearrangement joins TRBV19 to TRBJ1-1; 7 nucleotides line up with TRBD1. The CDR3 length is 12 residues. Germline V lookup: CDR1 LNHDA, CDR2 SQIVND (reference sequence). Trimming cost V 10 bases and J 1 base; bases outside gene matches: 3.

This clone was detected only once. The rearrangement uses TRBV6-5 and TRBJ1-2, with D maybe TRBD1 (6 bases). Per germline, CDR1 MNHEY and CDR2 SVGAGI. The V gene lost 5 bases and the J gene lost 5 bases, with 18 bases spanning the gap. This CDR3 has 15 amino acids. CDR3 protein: CASSAARGRGYGYTF. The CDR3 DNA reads TGTGCCAGCAGTGCCGCCCGGGGCAGGGGATATGGCTACACCTTC.

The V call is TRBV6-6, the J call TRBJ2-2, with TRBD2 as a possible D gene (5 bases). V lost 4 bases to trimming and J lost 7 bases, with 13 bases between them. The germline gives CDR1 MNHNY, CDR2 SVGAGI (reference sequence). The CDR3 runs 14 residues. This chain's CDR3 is CASSCSEEDGELFF. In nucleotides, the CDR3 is TGTGCCAGCAGTTGCTCGGAGGAGGACGGGGAGCTGTTTTTT.

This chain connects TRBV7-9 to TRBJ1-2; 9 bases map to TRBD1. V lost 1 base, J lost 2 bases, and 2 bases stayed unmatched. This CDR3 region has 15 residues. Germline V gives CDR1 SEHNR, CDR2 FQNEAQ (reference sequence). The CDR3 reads CASSLGTGVNYGYTF. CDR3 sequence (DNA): TGTGCCAGCAGCTTAGGGACAGGGGTGAACTATGGCTACACCTTC. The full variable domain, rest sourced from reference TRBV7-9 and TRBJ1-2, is DTGVSQNPRHKITKRGQNVTFRCDPISEHNRLYWYRQTLGQGPEFLTYFQNEAQLEKSRLLSDRFSAERPKGSFSTLEIQRTEQGDSAMYLCASSLGTGVNYGYTFGSGTRLTVV.